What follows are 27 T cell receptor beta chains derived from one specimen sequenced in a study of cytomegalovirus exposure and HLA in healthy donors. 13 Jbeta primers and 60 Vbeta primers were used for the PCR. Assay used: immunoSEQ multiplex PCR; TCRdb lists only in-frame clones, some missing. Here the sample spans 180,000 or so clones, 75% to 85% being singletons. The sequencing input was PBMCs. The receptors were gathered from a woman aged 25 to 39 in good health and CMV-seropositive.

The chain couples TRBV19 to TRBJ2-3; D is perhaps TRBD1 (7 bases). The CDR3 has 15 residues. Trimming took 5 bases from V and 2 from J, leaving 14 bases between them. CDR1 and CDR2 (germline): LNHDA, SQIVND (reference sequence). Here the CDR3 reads CASSAQGGLTDTQYF. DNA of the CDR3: TGTGCCAGTAGTGCTCAGGGGGGCCTCACAGATACGCAGTATTTT.

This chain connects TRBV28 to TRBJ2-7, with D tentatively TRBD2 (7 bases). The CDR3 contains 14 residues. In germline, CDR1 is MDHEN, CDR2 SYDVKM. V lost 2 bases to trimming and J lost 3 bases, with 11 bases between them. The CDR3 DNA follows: TGTGCCAGCAGTTTACGGGGGGCCTTCTACGAGCAGTACTTC. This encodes CASSLRGAFYEQYF.

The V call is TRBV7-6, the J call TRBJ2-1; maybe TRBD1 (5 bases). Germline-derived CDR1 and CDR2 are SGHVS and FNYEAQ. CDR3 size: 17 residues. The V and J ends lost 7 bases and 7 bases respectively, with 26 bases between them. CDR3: CASTPWGRGSQRNEQFF. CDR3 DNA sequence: TGTGCCAGCACCCCTTGGGGAAGGGGTTCCCAAAGGAATGAGCAGTTCTTC. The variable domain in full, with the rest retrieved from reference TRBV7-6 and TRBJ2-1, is GAGVSQSPRYKVTKRGQDVALRCDPISGHVSLYWYRQALGQGPEFLTYFNYEAQQDKSGLPNDRFSAERPEGSISTLTIQRTEQRDSAMYRCASTPWGRGSQRNEQFFGPGTRLTVL.

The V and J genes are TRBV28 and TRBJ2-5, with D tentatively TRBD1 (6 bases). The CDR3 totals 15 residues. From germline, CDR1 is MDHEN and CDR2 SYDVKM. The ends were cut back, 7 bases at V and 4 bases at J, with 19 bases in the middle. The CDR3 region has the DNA TGTGCCAGCACCCCCCTGGGGGCGCGTTTAGAGACCCAGTACTTC. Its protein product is CASTPLGARLETQYF.

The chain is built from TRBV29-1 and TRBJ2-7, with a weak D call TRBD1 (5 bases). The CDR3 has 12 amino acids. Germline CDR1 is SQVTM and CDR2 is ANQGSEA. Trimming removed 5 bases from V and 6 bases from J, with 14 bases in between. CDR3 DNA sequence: TGCAGCGTTAGGTGGGAAGGGGCCGAGCAGTACTTC. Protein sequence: CSVRWEGAEQYF.

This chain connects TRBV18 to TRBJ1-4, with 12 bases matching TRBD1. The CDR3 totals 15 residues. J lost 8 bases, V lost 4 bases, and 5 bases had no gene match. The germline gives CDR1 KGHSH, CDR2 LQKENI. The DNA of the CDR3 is TGTGCCAGCTCACGGGGACAGGGGGCAGGAGAAAAACTGTTTTTT. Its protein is CASSRGQGAGEKLFF.

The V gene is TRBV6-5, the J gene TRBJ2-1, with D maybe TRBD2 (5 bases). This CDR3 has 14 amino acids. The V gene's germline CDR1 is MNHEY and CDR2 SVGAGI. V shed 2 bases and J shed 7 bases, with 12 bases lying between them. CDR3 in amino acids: CASSYGEGKNEQFF. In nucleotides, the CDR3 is TGTGCCAGCAGTTACGGTGAGGGAAAGAATGAGCAGTTCTTC.

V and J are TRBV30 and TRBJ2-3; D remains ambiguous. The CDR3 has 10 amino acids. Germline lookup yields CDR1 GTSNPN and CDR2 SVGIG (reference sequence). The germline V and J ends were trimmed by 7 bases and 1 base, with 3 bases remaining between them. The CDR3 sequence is CASGTDTQYF. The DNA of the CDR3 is TGTGCCTCGGGCACAGATACGCAGTATTTT.

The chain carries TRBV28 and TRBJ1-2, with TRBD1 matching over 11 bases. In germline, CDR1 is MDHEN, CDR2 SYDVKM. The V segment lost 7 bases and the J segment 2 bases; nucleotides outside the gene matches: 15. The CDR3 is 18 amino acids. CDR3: CASIPPGDRGVWNYGYTF. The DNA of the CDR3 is TGTGCCAGCATCCCCCCGGGGGACAGGGGGGTATGGAACTATGGCTACACCTTC.

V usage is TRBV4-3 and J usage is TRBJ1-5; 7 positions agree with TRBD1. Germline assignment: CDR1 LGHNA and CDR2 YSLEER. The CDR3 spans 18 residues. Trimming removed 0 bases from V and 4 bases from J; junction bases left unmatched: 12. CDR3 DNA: TGCGCCAGCAGCCAAGATTGGGGGCTACAGGGGCTGAATCAGCCCCAGCATTTT. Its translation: CASSQDWGLQGLNQPQHF.

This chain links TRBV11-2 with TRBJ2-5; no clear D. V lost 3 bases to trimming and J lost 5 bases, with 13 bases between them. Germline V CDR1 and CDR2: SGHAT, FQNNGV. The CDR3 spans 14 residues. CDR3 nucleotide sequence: TGTGCCAGCAGCTTTCCCCCAGAGGTGGAGACCCAGTACTTC. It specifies CASSFPPEVETQYF.

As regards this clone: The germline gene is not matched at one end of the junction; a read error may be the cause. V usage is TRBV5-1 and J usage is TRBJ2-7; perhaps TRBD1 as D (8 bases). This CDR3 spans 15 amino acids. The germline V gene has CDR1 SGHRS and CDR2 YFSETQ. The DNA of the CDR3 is TGTGCCAGCAGCGGGGACAGGTACCAGATCCACGAGCAGTACTTC. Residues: CASSGDRYQIHEQYF.

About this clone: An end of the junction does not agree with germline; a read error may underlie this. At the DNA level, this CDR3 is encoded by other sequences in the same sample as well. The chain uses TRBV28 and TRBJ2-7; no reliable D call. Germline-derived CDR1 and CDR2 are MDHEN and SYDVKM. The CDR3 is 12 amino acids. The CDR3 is CASSLPGYEQYF. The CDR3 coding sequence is TGCGCCAGCAGTTTACCGGGTTACGAGCAGTACTTC.

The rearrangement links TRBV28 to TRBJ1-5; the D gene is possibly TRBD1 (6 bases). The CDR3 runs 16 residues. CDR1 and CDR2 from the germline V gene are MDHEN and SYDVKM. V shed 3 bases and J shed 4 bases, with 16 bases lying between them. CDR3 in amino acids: CASSFPGAGANQPQHF. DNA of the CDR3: TGTGCCAGCAGTTTCCCAGGGGCGGGGGCAAATCAGCCCCAGCATTTT.

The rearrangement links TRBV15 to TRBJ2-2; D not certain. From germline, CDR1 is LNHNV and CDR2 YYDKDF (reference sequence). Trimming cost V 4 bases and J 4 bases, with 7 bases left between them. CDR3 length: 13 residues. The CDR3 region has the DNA TGTGCCACCAGCATCGGAGCCACCGGGGAGCTGTTTTTT. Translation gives CATSIGATGELFF.

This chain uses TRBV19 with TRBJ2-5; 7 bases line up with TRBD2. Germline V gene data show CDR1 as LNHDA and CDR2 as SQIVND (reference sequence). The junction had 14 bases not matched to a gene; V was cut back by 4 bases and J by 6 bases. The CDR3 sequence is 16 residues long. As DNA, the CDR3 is TGTGCCAGTAGTACGTCCCTAGCGGTTACTGGAAAGACCCAGTACTTC. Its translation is CASSTSLAVTGKTQYF.

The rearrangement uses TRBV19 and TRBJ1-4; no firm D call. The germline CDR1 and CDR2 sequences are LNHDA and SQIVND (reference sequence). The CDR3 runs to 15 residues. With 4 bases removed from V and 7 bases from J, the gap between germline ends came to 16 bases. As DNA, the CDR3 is TGTGCCAGTAGTAATTTGGGGATGAGCGGTGAAAAACTGTTTTTT. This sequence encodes CASSNLGMSGEKLFF.

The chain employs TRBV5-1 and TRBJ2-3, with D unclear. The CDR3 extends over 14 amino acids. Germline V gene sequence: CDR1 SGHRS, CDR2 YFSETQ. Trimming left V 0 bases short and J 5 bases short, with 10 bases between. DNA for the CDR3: TGCGCCAGCAGCTTGGCCCAGGCGCGAGATACGCAGTATTTT. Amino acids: CASSLAQARDTQYF.

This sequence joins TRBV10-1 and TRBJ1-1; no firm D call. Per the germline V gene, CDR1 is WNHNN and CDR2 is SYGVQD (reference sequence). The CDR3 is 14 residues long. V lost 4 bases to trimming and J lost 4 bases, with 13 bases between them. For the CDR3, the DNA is TGCGCCAGCAGTGTAGCCCAATATGGCACTGAAGCTTTCTTT. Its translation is CASSVAQYGTEAFF.

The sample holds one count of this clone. CDR3 protein: CASSSVAGAYNEQFF. The CDR3 DNA is TGTGCCAGCAGCTCAGTAGCGGGGGCTTACAATGAGCAGTTCTTC. This sequence joins TRBV7-9 and TRBJ2-1; 9 bases map to TRBD2. Germline CDR1 and CDR2: SEHNR and FQNEAQ (reference sequence). Trimming took 4 bases from V and 4 from J; bases not matched to a gene: 5. The CDR3 consists of 15 residues. The entire variable domain, with the rest obtained from reference TRBV7-9 and TRBJ2-1, is as follows: DTGVSQNPRHKITKRGQNVTFRCDPISEHNRLYWYRQTLGQGPEFLTYFQNEAQLEKSRLLSDRFSAERPKGSFSTLEIQRTEQGDSAMYLCASSSVAGAYNEQFFGPGTRLTVL.

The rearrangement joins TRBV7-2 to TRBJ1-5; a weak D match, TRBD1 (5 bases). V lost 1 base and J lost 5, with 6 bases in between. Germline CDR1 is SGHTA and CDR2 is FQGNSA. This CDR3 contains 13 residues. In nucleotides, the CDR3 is TGTGCCAGCAGCTTAGAGGGGTATCAGCCCCAGCATTTT. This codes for CASSLEGYQPQHF.

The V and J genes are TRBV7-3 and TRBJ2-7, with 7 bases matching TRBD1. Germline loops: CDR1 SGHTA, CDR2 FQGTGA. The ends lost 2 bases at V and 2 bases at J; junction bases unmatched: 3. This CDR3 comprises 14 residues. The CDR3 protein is CASSLGQGAYEQYF. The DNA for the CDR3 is TGTGCCAGCAGCTTAGGTCAGGGGGCCTACGAGCAGTACTTC.

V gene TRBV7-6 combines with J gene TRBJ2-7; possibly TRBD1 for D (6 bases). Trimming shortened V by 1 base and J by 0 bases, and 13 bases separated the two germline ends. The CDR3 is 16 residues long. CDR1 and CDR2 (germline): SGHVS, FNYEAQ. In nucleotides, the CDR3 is TGTGCCAGCAGCTTAGGTCTGGACAGAGTCTCCTACGAGCAGTACTTC. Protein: CASSLGLDRVSYEQYF. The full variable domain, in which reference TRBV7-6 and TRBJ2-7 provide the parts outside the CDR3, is GAGVSQSPRYKVTKRGQDVALRCDPISGHVSLYWYRQALGQGPEFLTYFNYEAQQDKSGLPNDRFSAERPEGSISTLTIQRTEQRDSAMYRCASSLGLDRVSYEQYFGPGTRLTVT.

The chain's CDR3 is CASSRRDENTIYF. Here the CDR3 DNA reads TGTGCCAGCAGCCGGCGGGACGAAAACACCATATATTTT. The chain joins TRBV9 to TRBJ1-3; D might be TRBD1 (5 bases). The CDR3 loop spans 13 amino acids. Germline loops: CDR1 SGDLS, CDR2 YYNGEE. The germline V and J ends were trimmed by 4 bases and 6 bases, with 11 bases remaining between them.

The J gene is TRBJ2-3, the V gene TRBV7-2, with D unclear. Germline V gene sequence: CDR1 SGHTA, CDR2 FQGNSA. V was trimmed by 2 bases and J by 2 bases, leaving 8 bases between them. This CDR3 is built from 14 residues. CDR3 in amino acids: CASSLWADTDTQYF. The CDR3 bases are TGTGCCAGCAGCTTATGGGCCGACACAGATACGCAGTATTTT.

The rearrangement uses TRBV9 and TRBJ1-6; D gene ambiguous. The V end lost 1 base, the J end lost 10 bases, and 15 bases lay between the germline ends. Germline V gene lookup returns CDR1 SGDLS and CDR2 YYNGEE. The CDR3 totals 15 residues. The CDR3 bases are TGTGCCAGCAGCGTAACTGGGGAGGGAGCGTCACCCCTCCACTTT. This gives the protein CASSVTGEGASPLHF.

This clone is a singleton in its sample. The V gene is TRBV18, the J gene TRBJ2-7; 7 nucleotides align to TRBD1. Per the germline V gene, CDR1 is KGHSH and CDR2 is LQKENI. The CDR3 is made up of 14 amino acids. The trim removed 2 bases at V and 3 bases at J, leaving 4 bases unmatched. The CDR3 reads CASSPSQGSYEQYF. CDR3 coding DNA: TGTGCCAGCTCACCATCACAGGGGAGCTACGAGCAGTACTTC. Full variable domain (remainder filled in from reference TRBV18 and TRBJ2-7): NAGVMQNPRHLVRRRGQEARLRCSPMKGHSHVYWYRQLPEEGLKFMVYLQKENIIDESGMPKERFSAEFPKEGPSILRIQQVVRGDSAAYFCASSPSQGSYEQYFGPGTRLTVT.